Reported below is one T cell receptor (beta chain). Its antigen is still unknown. This CDR3 region has 15 residues. Per germline, CDR1 SGHTA and CDR2 FQGNSA. The J segment lost 3 bases and the V segment lost 5 bases, leaving 5 bases of the junction unmatched. PCR involved 60 Vbeta and 13 Jbeta primers. Assay used: immunoSEQ multiplex PCR; TCRdb lists only in-frame clones, some missing. The data show some 90,000 clones, roughly 80% seen once. The data stem from a study of cytomegalovirus exposure and HLA in healthy donors. Overall study: Early on, a data release was issued that held 65 million to 100 million unique TCRs from HLA-typed donors.

Study-wide points: Among the sequence variants, a highly shared cluster was likely an artifact of sequencing.

Sequences were obtained from PBMCs. The chain uses TRBV7-2 and TRBJ2-7, with 12 positions matching TRBD2. The sequence was obtained from a man aged 45-65 years in good health and CMV-seropositive. Written as DNA, the CDR3 is TGTGCCAGCAGCCCAAGACTAGCGGGAGTCTACGAGCAGTACTTC. Its protein product is CASSPRLAGVYEQYF.